Sequencing of this TCR beta chain was carried out in a study of response to subunit inactivated influenza vaccine. Comment on this clonotype: The target antigen is unknown.

General study points: The authors suggested that every seasonal influenza vaccination recruits few new T cells.

Germline assignment: CDR1 LNHNV and CDR2 YYDKDF (reference sequence). This CDR3 is 16 amino acids long. The junction had 9 bases not matched to a gene; V was cut back by 1 base and J by 9 bases. TCRdb ran MiXCR on the RT-PCR reads and lists one entry per CDR3 protein. The repertoire holds roughly 570,000 distinct CDR3 sequences, 10% to 15% seen once, with around 13% in the top ten. Sample: PBMCs from blood, taken 40 to 50 days after vaccination. The V and J genes are TRBV15 and TRBJ1-5, with 10 bases lining up with TRBD1. This clonotype was sampled from a man in his fifties or sixties who received an inactivated influenza vaccine. As DNA, the CDR3 is TGTGCCACCAGCAGAGCGGGGGGACAGGGGTTTGTGCCCCAGCATTTT. Translated: CATSRAGGQGFVPQHF.